The clone carrying this T cell receptor (beta chain) showed up just once. Methods used by the authors: Amplification of reference gene primers provided the estimated nucleated cell counts. This table comes from immunoSEQ multiplex PCR, and its TCRdb copy is limited to in-frame clones, with some not included. From that table come the V and J calls and clone size; the DNA was used to work out D and trimming. The table lists over 150,000 clones, approximately 85% of them singletons. Germline CDR1 reads MNHEY; CDR2 reads SVGAGI. The length of the CDR3 is 14 residues. The ends were cut back, 0 bases at V and 4 bases at J, with 10 bases in the middle. This entry is derived from a study of blood T cell repertoires in COVID-19. The overall study: Both acute and convalescent COVID-19 samples were obtained from the United States, Italy and Spain. Sources were T cells, B-cell-depleted T cells, or PBMCs; the material itself was cDNA or gDNA.

This chain joins TRBV6-5 and TRBJ2-7; D unclear. The TCR was taken from a man older than 75 with COVID-19, enrolled during active disease. Material: peripheral blood. The CDR3 loop reads CASSYSRVPYEQYF. As DNA, the CDR3 is TGTGCCAGCAGTTACTCACGGGTCCCATACGAGCAGTACTTC.